This passage covers 9 T cell receptor beta chains from one sample sequenced in a study of T cells in Graves' hyperthyroidism and ophthalmopathy. RNA transcripts provided the source from which TCR beta CDR3 regions were amplified. TCR CDR3 underwent first-round RT-PCR with the HTBI primer set. One entry per CDR3 protein, called by TCRdb with MiXCR from the multiplex PCR reads. This sample yields under 400,000 distinct CDR3 sequences, of which about a sixth are seen a single time; around 15% belongs to the top ten. The sample comprised blood. The source is a woman aged 40 to 55 with Graves' ophthalmopathy.

Here the CDR3 DNA reads TGTGCCAGCAGCTCCGGACTCGACAGGCGGACCCAGTACTTC. Translating it yields CASSSGLDRRTQYF. J is TRBJ2-5 and V is TRBV7-8; D might be TRBD1 (6 bases). Trimming shortened V by 4 bases and J by 7 bases, and 16 bases separated the two germline ends. The CDR3 runs to 14 residues. Looked up from germline, CDR1 is SGHVS and CDR2 is FQNEAQ.

The chain combines TRBV12-3 or TRBV12-4 with TRBJ2-2, with TRBD2 matching 9 bases. The CDR3 covers 15 residues. The trim removed 5 bases at V and 6 bases at J, leaving 7 bases unmatched. CDR3 bases: TGTGCCAGCAGTGTGGGACTAGCCTTGGCCGGGGAGCTGTTTTTT. The encoded protein is CASSVGLALAGELFF.

The table lists this clonotype with many counts. This chain connects TRBV5-1 to TRBJ2-5; possibly TRBD1 for D (6 bases). This CDR3 is built from 13 residues. The germline V and J ends were trimmed by 5 bases and 4 bases, with 12 bases remaining between them. Germline lookup yields CDR1 SGHRS and CDR2 YFSETQ. In DNA form, the CDR3 reads TGCGCCAGCAGAGGGGGAGAGATAGAGACCCAGTACTTC. Translated, it gives CASRGGEIETQYF. The full variable domain, its missing parts supplied by reference TRBV5-1 and TRBJ2-5, is KAGVTQTPRYLIKTRGQQVTLSCSPISGHRSVSWYQQTPGQGLQFLFEYFSETQRNKGNFPGRFSGRQFSNSRSEMNVSTLELGDSALYLCASRGGEIETQYFGPGTRLLVL.

This clonotype has only a few counts. V usage is TRBV9 and J usage is TRBJ2-5; D might be TRBD2 (6 bases). The CDR3 is 14 residues long. CDR1 is SGDLS and CDR2 is YYNGEE in the germline V gene. V was cut by 6 bases and J by 2 bases, with 14 bases left in between. In DNA, the CDR3 is TGTGCCAGCAACGTGGGGGGATCTCAAGAGACCCAGTACTTC. It translates to CASNVGGSQETQYF.

This clonotype was seen at least ten times. The chain has TRBV11-1 and TRBJ2-2; D is unresolved. This CDR3 is 15 amino acids long. Trimming stripped 2 bases from V and 1 base from J, with 8 bases between. Germline V gene sequence: CDR1 SGHAT, CDR2 FQDESV (reference sequence). The CDR3 DNA is TGTGCCAGCAGCTTAAATGTCGGGAACACCGGGGAGCTGTTTTTT. Protein: CASSLNVGNTGELFF.

This clonotype showed up many times. The genes are TRBV9 and TRBJ1-3; the D is unclear. Germline V CDR1 and CDR2: SGDLS, YYNGEE. The CDR3 is 12 amino acids. Between the trimmed V and J ends, which lost 7 bases and 2 bases, there was a span of 7 bases. The chain's CDR3 is CASRSTGNTIYF. The CDR3 DNA reads as TGTGCCAGCCGGTCTACTGGAAACACCATATATTTT.

In this sample, this clonotype turned up many times. The gene calls are TRBV7-2 and TRBJ2-5, with D possibly TRBD2 on 5 matching bases. This CDR3 has 16 residues. V lost 2 bases, J lost 4 bases, and 17 bases lay in between. CDR1 and CDR2 (germline): SGHTA, FQGNSA. CDR3 region: CASSLFGSGRRETQYF. The CDR3 DNA reads TGTGCCAGCAGCTTATTCGGATCGGGGAGACGAGAGACCCAGTACTTC.

The sample holds many counts of this clonotype. This sequence joins TRBV15 and TRBJ1-5; D perhaps matches TRBD1 (6 bases). V was clipped by 4 bases and J by 4 bases, with 11 bases between them. CDR3 length: 14 amino acids. Per the germline V gene, CDR1 is LNHNV and CDR2 is YYDKDF (reference sequence). CDR3 loop: CATSTWTANQPQHF. The CDR3 DNA sequence: TGTGCCACCAGCACTTGGACAGCAAATCAGCCCCAGCATTTT.

This clonotype has at least ten counts. The chain uses TRBV12-3 or TRBV12-4 and TRBJ1-2, with TRBD1 as a possible D gene (6 bases). This CDR3 is built from 14 residues. Trimming cost V 5 bases and J 5 bases, with 15 bases left between them. CDR3: CASSRAGTFYGYTF. CDR3 nucleotides: TGTGCCAGCAGTCGTGCCGGGACATTTTATGGCTACACCTTC.